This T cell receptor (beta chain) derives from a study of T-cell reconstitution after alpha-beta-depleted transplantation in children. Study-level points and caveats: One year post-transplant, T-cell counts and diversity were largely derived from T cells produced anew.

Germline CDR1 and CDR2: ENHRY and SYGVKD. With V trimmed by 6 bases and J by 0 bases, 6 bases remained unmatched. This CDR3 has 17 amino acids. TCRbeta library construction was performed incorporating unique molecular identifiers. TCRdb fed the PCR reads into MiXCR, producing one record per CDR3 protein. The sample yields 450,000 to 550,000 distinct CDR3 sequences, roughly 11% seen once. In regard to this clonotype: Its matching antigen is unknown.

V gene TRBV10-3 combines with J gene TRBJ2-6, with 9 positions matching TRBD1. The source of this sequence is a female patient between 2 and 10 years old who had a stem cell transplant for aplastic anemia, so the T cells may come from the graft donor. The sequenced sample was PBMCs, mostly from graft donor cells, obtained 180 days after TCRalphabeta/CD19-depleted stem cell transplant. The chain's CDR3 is CAIRQQGASSGANVLTF. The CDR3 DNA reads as TGTGCCATCAGGCAACAGGGGGCAAGCTCTGGGGCCAACGTCCTGACTTTC.